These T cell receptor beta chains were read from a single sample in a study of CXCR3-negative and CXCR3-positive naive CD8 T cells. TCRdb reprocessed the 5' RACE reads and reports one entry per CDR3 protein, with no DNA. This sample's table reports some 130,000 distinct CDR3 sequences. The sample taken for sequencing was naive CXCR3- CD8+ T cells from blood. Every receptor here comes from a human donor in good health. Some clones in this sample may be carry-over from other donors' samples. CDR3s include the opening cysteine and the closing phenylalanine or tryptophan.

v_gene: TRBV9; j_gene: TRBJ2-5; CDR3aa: CASSAWAGETQYF
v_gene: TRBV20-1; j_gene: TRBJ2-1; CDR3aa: CSAKGLSEQFF
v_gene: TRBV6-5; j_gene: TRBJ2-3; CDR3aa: CASSYSRGRTDTQYF
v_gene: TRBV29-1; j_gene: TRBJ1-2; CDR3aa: CSVGDGPYGYTF
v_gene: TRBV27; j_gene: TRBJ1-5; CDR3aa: CASSLSGQAYNQPQHF
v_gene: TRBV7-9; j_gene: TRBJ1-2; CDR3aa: CASSPGIGGYGYTF
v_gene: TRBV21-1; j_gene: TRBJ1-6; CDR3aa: CASSRRTGGLDLSSYNSPLHF
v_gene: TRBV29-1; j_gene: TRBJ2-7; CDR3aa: CSVGTGVDEQYF
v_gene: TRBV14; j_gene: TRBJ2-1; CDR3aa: CASSHASDNEQFF
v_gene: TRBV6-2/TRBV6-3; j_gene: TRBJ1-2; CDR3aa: CASSQGMNYGYTF
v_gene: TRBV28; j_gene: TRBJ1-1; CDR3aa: CASTMRTINSEAFF
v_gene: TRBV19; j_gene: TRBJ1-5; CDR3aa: CASALGGKSNQPQHF
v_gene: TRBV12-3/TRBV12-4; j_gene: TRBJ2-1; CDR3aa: CASSFVPLTGGSYNEQFF
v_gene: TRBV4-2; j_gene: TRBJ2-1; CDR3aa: CASSQDSGSDEQFF
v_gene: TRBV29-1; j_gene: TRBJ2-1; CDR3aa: CSASGNNEQFF
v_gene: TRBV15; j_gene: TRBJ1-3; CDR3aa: CATSRPGQGINTIYF
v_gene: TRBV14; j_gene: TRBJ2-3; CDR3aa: CASSQVIGTGEPDTQYF
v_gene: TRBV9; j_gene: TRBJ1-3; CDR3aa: CASSHPKLRQGSGNTIYF
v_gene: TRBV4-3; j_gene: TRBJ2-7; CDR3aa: CASSQEPGLADYEQYF
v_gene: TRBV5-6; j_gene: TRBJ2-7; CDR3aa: CASGSGGRVSYEQYF
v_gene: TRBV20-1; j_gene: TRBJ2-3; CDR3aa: CSAKAGGFTQYF
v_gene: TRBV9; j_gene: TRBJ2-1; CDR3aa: CASSVAGGLAGEEQFF
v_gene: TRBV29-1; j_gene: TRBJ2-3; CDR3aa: CSVEGADLHTDTQYF
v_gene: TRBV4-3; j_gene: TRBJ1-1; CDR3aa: CASSQDLSRGDTEAFF
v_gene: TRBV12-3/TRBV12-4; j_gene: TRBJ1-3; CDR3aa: CASILTTGNTIYF
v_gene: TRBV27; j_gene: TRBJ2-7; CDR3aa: CASSLYGGGYYEQYF
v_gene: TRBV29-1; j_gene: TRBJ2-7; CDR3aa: CSVLDSYEQYF
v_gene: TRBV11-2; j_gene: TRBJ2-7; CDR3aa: CASSFGTLYEQYF
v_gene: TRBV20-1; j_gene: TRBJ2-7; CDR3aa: CSARGLAGRSSYEQYF
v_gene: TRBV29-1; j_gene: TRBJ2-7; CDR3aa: CSVEVGREEPYEQYF
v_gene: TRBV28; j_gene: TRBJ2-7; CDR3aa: CASSGGGRFNEQYF
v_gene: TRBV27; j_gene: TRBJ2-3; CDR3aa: CASSFIAGALTDTQYF
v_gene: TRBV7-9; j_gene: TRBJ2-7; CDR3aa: CASSTGQRYEQYF
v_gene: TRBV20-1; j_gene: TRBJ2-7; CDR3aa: CSARTLAGTYEQYF
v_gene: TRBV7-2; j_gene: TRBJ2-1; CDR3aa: CASSLVLGSAEQFF
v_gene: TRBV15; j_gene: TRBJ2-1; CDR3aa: CATSRDYGGGYNEQFF
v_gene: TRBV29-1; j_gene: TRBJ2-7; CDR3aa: CSVEDMREGSYEQYF
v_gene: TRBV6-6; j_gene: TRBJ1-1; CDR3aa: CASSYSGRSHTEAFF
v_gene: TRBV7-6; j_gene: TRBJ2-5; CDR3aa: CASSSFRETQYF
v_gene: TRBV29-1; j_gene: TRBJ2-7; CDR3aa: CSARDWSYEQYF
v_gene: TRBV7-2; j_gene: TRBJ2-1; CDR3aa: CASSLVGDSSYNEQFF
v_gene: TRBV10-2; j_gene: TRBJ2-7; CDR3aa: CASSAGGTYEQYF
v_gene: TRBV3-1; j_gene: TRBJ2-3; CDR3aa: CASSQPGGLDTDTQYF
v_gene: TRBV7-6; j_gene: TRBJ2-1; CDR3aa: CASSLLAGSRNEQFF
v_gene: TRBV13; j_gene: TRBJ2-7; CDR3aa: CASSRTSVPHEQYF
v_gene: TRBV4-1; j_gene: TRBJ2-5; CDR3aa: CASSHSGGKETQYF
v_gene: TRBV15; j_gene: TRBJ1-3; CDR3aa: CATSRRHLSNTIYF
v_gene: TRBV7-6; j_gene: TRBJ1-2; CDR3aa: CASSLMGQGDLRGYTF
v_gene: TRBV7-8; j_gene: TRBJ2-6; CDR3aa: CASSLGGSQGKGANVLTF